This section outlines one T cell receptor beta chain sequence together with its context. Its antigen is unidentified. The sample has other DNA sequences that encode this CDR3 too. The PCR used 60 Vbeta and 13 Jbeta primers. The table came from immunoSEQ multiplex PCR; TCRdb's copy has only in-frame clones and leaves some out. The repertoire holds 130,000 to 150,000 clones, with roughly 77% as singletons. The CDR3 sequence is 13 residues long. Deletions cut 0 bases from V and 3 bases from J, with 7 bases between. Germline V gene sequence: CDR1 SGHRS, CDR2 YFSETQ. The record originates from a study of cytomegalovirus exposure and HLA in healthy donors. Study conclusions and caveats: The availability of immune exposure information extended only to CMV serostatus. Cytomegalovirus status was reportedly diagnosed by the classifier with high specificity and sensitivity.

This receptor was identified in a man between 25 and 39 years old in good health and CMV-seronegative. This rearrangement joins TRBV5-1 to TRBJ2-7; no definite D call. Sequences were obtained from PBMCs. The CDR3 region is CASSLGGRYEQYF. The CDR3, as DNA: TGCGCCAGCAGCTTGGGAGGTCGCTACGAGCAGTACTTC.